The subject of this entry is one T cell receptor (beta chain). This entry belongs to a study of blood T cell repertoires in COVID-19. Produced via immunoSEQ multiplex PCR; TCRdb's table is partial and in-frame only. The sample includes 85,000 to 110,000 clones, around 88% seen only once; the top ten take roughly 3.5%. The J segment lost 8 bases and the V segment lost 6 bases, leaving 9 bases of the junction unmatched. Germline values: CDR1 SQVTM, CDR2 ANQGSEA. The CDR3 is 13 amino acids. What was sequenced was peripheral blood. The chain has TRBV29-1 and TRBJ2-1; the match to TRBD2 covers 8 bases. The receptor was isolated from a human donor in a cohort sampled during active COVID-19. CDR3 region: CSVVRTSIDEQFF. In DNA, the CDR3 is TGCAGCGTCGTTCGGACTAGCATCGATGAGCAGTTCTTC.